The 20 T cell receptor beta chains reported below all come from one sample, sequenced in a study of cytomegalovirus exposure and HLA in healthy donors. Use of 60 Vbeta and 13 Jbeta primers characterized the PCR. Only in-frame clones appear in the TCRdb table, and some are missing; sequencing was by immunoSEQ multiplex PCR. In the table there are about 160,000 clones, about 72% of which are singletons. Sequenced sample: PBMCs. These receptors were taken from a man aged 30 to 45 in good health and CMV-seropositive.

The chain couples TRBV18 to TRBJ2-5; no clear D gene. Germline CDR1 and CDR2: KGHSH and LQKENI. The ends were cut back, 0 bases at V and 4 bases at J, with 12 bases in the middle. The CDR3 has 15 amino acids. For the CDR3, the DNA is TGTGCCAGCTCACCACCCTTCAGAAGTCGAGAGACCCAGTACTTC. Encoded protein: CASSPPFRSRETQYF.

This rearrangement joins TRBV10-3 to TRBJ1-5, with D possibly being TRBD1 (5 bases). The length of the CDR3 is 15 residues. Trimming cost V 0 bases and J 3 bases, with 9 bases left between them. CDR1 is ENHRY, CDR2 SYGVKD, per germline. This CDR3 reads CAISESQGINQPQHF. CDR3 nucleotide sequence: TGTGCCATCAGTGAGTCGCAGGGAATCAATCAGCCCCAGCATTTT.

In nucleotides, the CDR3 is TGTGCCAGCAGTGGCGGCAGGGCCTACGAGCAGTACTTC. It translates to CASSGGRAYEQYF. V and J are TRBV2 and TRBJ2-7; D possibly corresponds to TRBD1 (5 bases). The CDR3 is made up of 13 amino acids. CDR1 is SNHLY and CDR2 is FYNNEI in the germline V gene. V lost 4 bases and J lost 2, with 9 bases in between.

This clone showed up just a few times. V gene TRBV6-1 combines with J gene TRBJ2-5; D is possibly TRBD1 (5 bases). Trimming cost V 1 base and J 2 bases, with 11 bases left between them. This CDR3 is 15 amino acids long. The germline V gene has CDR1 MNHNS and CDR2 SASEGT. The CDR3 coding sequence is TGTGCCAGCAGTGAAGTATGGGGCCGACAAGAGACCCAGTACTTC. Translating it yields CASSEVWGRQETQYF.

This clone was seen more than once but under ten times. The chain recombines TRBV30 with TRBJ1-2, with TRBD1 as a possible D gene (5 bases). V was pared by 0 bases and J by 4 bases, with 12 bases between. There are 14 residues in the CDR3. CDR1 is GTSNPN, CDR2 SVGIG, per germline (reference sequence). The DNA of the CDR3 is TGTGCCTGGAGTGTACTGGGGGGTGGCTATGGCTACACCTTC. Its protein is CAWSVLGGGYGYTF.

The rearrangement joins TRBV5-1 to TRBJ1-6, with D unresolved. V was cut by 0 bases and J by 8 bases, with 15 bases left in between. The CDR3 contains 16 residues. Looked up from germline, CDR1 is SGHRS and CDR2 is YFSETQ. The CDR3 spells CASSLAGWGEDSPLHF. In DNA form, the CDR3 reads TGCGCCAGCAGCTTGGCCGGCTGGGGAGAGGATTCACCCCTCCACTTT.

The V gene is TRBV5-6, the J gene TRBJ2-1, with 7 bases aligning to TRBD2. CDR3 size: 15 residues. After removal of 0 bases from V and 3 bases from J, the junction contained 3 bases not matched to a gene. Germline loops: CDR1 SGHDT, CDR2 YYEEEE. As DNA, the CDR3 is TGTGCCAGCAGCTTGGACGGGGGGAGCTACAATGAGCAGTTCTTC. This translates into CASSLDGGSYNEQFF.

The rearrangement links TRBV4-2 to TRBJ2-7, with D maybe TRBD2 (5 bases). In germline, CDR1 is LGHNA, CDR2 YNFKEQ. Trimming stripped 3 bases from V and 0 bases from J, with 6 bases between. The CDR3 covers 13 residues. The CDR3 DNA reads TGTGCCAGCAGCCAGGACTCCTCCTACGAGCAGTACTTC. Translated, it gives CASSQDSSYEQYF.

The rearrangement links TRBV5-6 to TRBJ2-4; 8 bases fit TRBD2. The CDR3 has 17 residues. From germline, CDR1 is SGHDT and CDR2 YYEEEE. J gave up 2 bases and V 4 bases, and 11 bases lay outside the gene matches. As DNA, the CDR3 is TGTGCCAGCAGCGACGGGGGGGACCTCCCTCCCAAAAACATTCAGTACTTC. Residues: CASSDGGDLPPKNIQYF.

J is TRBJ2-2 and V is TRBV6-5; TRBD2 matches 8 bases. This CDR3 region has 16 residues. V dropped 3 bases and J dropped 7; count of bases not matched to a gene: 10. Germline V gene lookup returns CDR1 MNHEY and CDR2 SVGAGI. This CDR3 is CASSYYIERGIGELFF. The CDR3 region has the DNA TGTGCCAGCAGTTATTATATTGAGCGGGGGATCGGGGAGCTGTTTTTT.

This clone occurred a few times. The chain carries TRBV15 and TRBJ1-6; 8 nucleotides match TRBD1. The germline V gene encodes CDR1 LNHNV and CDR2 YYDKDF (reference sequence). V gave up 0 bases and J gave up 7 bases; unmatched junction bases: 2. The CDR3 runs 15 residues. CDR3 DNA: TGTGCCACCAGCAGAGAACCAGGGGGCAATTCACCCCTCCACTTT. It translates to CATSREPGGNSPLHF. Full variable domain (rest looked up from reference TRBV15 and TRBJ1-6): DAMVIQNPRYQVTQFGKPVTLSCSQTLNHNVMYWYQQKSSQAPKLLFHYYDKDFNNEADTPDNFQSRRPNTSFCFLDIRSPGLGDTAMYLCATSREPGGNSPLHFGNGTRLTVT.

The chain combines TRBV7-8 with TRBJ1-1; D is perhaps TRBD1 (6 bases). This CDR3 region has 15 residues. In germline, CDR1 is SGHVS, CDR2 FQNEAQ. V lost 7 bases and J 1 base, leaving 16 bases between the germline ends. CDR3 DNA sequence: TGTGCCAGCACCCGATCGGACAGAACGAACACTGAAGCTTTCTTT. Its translation: CASTRSDRTNTEAFF.

There are a few counts of this clone. In nucleotides, the CDR3 is TGTGCCAGCAGCCAGTTCAGTGTAACAGATACGCAGTATTTT. As protein: CASSQFSVTDTQYF. The chain couples TRBV5-5 to TRBJ2-3; the D is unclear. The V gene's germline CDR1 is SGHKS and CDR2 YYEKEE (reference sequence). Trimming left V 4 bases short and J 3 bases short, with 12 bases between. This CDR3 has 14 amino acids.

CDR3 DNA sequence: TGTGCCTGGAGCCGGCTAGCGGGGGGCCCGGGGGGGAACGGGGAGCTGTTTTTT. This encodes CAWSRLAGGPGGNGELFF. The chain has TRBV30 and TRBJ2-2; 11 bases fit TRBD2. This CDR3 is 18 amino acids long. Germline assignment: CDR1 GTSNPN and CDR2 SVGIG (reference sequence). V trimming: 3 bases; J trimming: 7 bases; junction bases outside the gene matches: 16.

The J gene is TRBJ1-1, the V gene TRBV4-3; 7 nucleotides agree with TRBD1. Germline V gene lookup returns CDR1 LGHNA and CDR2 YSLEER. V was clipped by 1 base and J by 3 bases; unmatched bases: 5. This CDR3 is built from 15 residues. CDR3 in DNA: TGCGCCAGCAGCCAAGGGACAGGCATTGACACTGAAGCTTTCTTT. As protein: CASSQGTGIDTEAFF.

The chain couples TRBV5-4 to TRBJ2-5; D is possibly TRBD2 (6 bases). V gave up 4 bases and J gave up 1 base, with 8 bases separating them. In germline, CDR1 is SGHNT, CDR2 YYREEE (reference sequence). The CDR3 length is 13 residues. CDR3 nucleotide sequence: TGTGCCAGCAGCCCGGGACTCCAAGAGACCCAGTACTTC. Translation: CASSPGLQETQYF.

The chain links TRBV9 to TRBJ2-7; 7 bases agree with TRBD1. CDR1 and CDR2 (germline): SGDLS, YYNGEE. The J segment lost 3 bases and the V segment lost 4 bases, leaving 7 bases of the junction unmatched. The CDR3 spans 14 residues. This chain's CDR3 is CASSPGDSLYEQYF. The CDR3 DNA is TGTGCCAGCAGCCCCGGGGACAGTCTCTACGAGCAGTACTTC.

In its sample, this clone was seen a few times. The rearrangement links TRBV6-9 to TRBJ1-6; D is perhaps TRBD1 (6 bases). Germline V gene lookup returns CDR1 MNHGY and CDR2 SVAAGI. Trimming cost V 3 bases and J 9 bases, with 12 bases left between them. CDR3 length: 14 residues. The CDR3 protein is CASSYRGIGSPLHF. For the CDR3, the DNA is TGTGCCAGCAGTTACAGGGGTATTGGTTCACCCCTCCACTTT.

The rearrangement joins TRBV11-2 to TRBJ1-1; D gene uncertain. Per the germline V gene, CDR1 is SGHAT and CDR2 is FQNNGV. V was clipped by 0 bases and J by 7 bases, with 9 bases between them. The CDR3 spans 13 residues. CDR3 coding DNA: TGTGCCAGCAGCTTAGATCCCGAGAGTGAAGCTTTCTTT. Translating gives CASSLDPESEAFF.

The chain has TRBV2 and TRBJ1-2; 8 nucleotides match TRBD1. V shed 6 bases, J shed 8 bases, and the junction held 8 bases outside the gene matches. Germline loops: CDR1 SNHLY, CDR2 FYNNEI. The CDR3 totals 13 residues. Here the CDR3 reads CASSYGTGGGYTF. CDR3 sequence (DNA): TGTGCCAGCAGCTACGGGACAGGTGGCGGCTACACCTTC.